The sequence of this T cell receptor beta chain was determined in a study of Graves' ophthalmopathy and Graves' hyperthyroidism. By definition, stable hyperthyroidism involved no ophthalmopathy within 18 months of follow-up. None of the included patients had other autoimmune diseases, uncontrolled infections, pregnancy or lactation, as these led to exclusion. The CDR3 is 17 amino acids. The ends lost 0 bases at V and 0 bases at J; junction bases unmatched: 7. CDR1 is MNHEY, CDR2 SVGAGI, per germline. Researchers took RNA transcripts and amplified TCR beta CDR3 regions from them. RT-PCR in the first round used HTBI primers; a second-round multiplex PCR followed. TCRdb ran MiXCR on the multiplex PCR reads and lists one entry per CDR3 protein. Here the sample spans hundreds of thousands of distinct CDR3 sequences, 15% to 19% being singletons. This clonotype was seen ten or more times.

The receptor's source is a woman younger than 35 with stable Graves' hyperthyroidism. Specimen: peripheral blood. The chain uses TRBV6-5 and TRBJ1-1, with 7 bases aligning to TRBD1. The CDR3 nucleotides are TGTGCCAGCAGTTACTCGATCAGGGGGACCCTGAACACTGAAGCTTTCTTT. This translates into CASSYSIRGTLNTEAFF.